This TCR beta chain was retrieved from a study of T cell responses to AZD1222 COVID-19 vaccine. Study-level information: Second-dose groups at about 4 or about 12 weeks were pooled. Overall study findings and caveats: It was only a handful of AZD1222 recipients who were seropositive at baseline. Repertoires were obtained only post-peak T cell response.

As regards this clone: Its antigen is as yet unknown.

TCRdb keeps only in-frame clones here, not all; method: immunoSEQ multiplex PCR. The table shows roughly 150,000 clones, with more than 80% occurring only once. V was shortened by 0 bases and J by 8 bases, with 4 bases between the two germline ends. CDR3 length: 12 residues. Per the germline V gene, CDR1 is MGHRA and CDR2 is YSYEKL. The rearrangement uses TRBV4-1 and TRBJ2-2; D gene ambiguous. The specimen comprised peripheral blood, sampled on day 0 of AZD1222 vaccination. The clonotype originates from an adult in good health. The CDR3 DNA sequence: TGCGCCAGCAGCCAAGAACTAGGGGAGCTGTTTTTT. Translating gives CASSQELGELFF.